This TCR beta chain was identified during a study of identical twins. Findings of the study overall: There was an excess of low generation probability in the out-of-frame alpha sequences that twins shared. While abundant cord blood beta clonotypes carried fewer insertions, memory repertoires showed no such pattern.

With template switching, a universal primer site was added, and the cDNA carried unique molecular identifiers. TCRdb used MiXCR to reprocess the 5' RACE reads, holding one entry per CDR3 protein. The table shows 250,000 or so distinct CDR3 sequences, with about 8.9% occurring only once. With regard to this clonotype: Its matching antigen is unknown.

The same sample was also used in a study of yellow fever vaccine responses in identical twins.

Material for sequencing was CD8+ T cells sorted from blood. The sequence derives from a woman under 30 in good health.

CDR3 bases: TGTGCCAGCAGCCAAGATAAGTTCGGGTCCTACGAGCAGTACTTC. As protein: CASSQDKFGSYEQYF. This chain joins TRBV14 and TRBJ2-7; D gene unclear. From germline, CDR1 is SGHDN and CDR2 FVKESK. The V end was cut by 0 bases, the J end by 1 base, with 10 bases between. The CDR3 consists of 15 residues.